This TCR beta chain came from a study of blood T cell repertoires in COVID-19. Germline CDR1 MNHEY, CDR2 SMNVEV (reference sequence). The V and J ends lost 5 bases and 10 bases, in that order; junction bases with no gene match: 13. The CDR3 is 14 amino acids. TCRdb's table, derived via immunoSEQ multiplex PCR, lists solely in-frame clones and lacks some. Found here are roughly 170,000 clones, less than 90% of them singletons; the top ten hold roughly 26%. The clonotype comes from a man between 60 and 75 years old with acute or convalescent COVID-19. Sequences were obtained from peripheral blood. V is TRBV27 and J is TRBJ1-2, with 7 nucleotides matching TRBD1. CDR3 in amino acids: CASSGRTGSSVYTF. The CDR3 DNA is TGTGCCAGCAGTGGAAGGACAGGCTCGAGCGTCTACACCTTC.